This T cell receptor beta chain was captured in a study of vaccination and CD4 T cells after COVID-19. Study-level information: Nasal swab PCR had detected SARS-CoV-2 in convalescent patients, fewer than 10 mild and one severe. Median time from second vaccine dose to sampling was approximately 69 days (14 to 241).

Treatment noted: roughly 10-day PBMC culture with coronavirus spike peptide pools or control peptides (ViraFEST assay). Once cultured less than 13 days, CD4+ T cells underwent isolation by negative selection. A note on this clonotype: The antigen is not known.

Once obtained from cultured CD4+ T cells, the DNA was sequenced using the Oncomine TCR Beta short-read assay. TCRdb used MiXCR to reprocess the PCR reads, holding one entry per CDR3 protein. The sample shows around 13,000 distinct CDR3 sequences, 20% to 25% of them seen only once. This CDR3 has 15 residues. Germline CDR1 is SGHAT and CDR2 is FQNNGV. Trimming pared 1 base from V and 5 bases from J, leaving 15 bases between. This receptor was obtained from a human donor who had recovered from COVID-19. Sequences were derived from CD4+ T cells from blood, cultured in vitro, sampled after SARS-CoV-2 vaccination. The chain is built from TRBV11-2 and TRBJ2-7; D is possibly TRBD2 (5 bases). The CDR3 loop is CASSLGRARWDEQYF. The CDR3 DNA follows: TGTGCCAGCAGCTTAGGGCGGGCCCGGTGGGACGAGCAGTACTTC.